This entry lists 26 T cell receptor beta chains sequenced from one sample in a study of T-cell reconstitution after alpha-beta-depleted transplantation in children. A library of TCRbeta sequences, prepared with unique molecular identifiers, was generated. MiXCR, run by TCRdb on the PCR reads, gives a single entry per CDR3 protein. This table holds 420,000 or so distinct CDR3 sequences, about a tenth found once. This sample comprised PBMCs from the stem cell graft donor, obtained from the stem cell graft. These receptors all come from a human donor who donated a stem cell graft to a child with acute myeloid leukemia.

There are a few counts of this clonotype. This sequence joins TRBV5-1 and TRBJ1-2; D may be TRBD1 (5 bases). The germline CDR1 and CDR2 sequences are SGHRS and YFSETQ. The CDR3 runs to 14 residues. The V and J ends lost 2 bases and 12 bases respectively, with 20 bases between them. The CDR3 DNA sequence: TGCGCCAGCAGCTTTTTTCCGGGACCCTTGACAAACACCTTC. This codes for CASSFFPGPLTNTF.

This clonotype was seen only a few times. The rearrangement joins TRBV12-3 or TRBV12-4 to TRBJ1-2; D call uncertain. The CDR3 contains 13 residues. The germline V and J ends were trimmed by 3 bases and 8 bases, with 13 bases remaining between them. The CDR3 DNA follows: TGTGCCAGCAGTTTGGCAGGACGGCGGGGCTACACCTTC. Translating gives CASSLAGRRGYTF.

This rearrangement joins TRBV5-1 to TRBJ1-1; possibly TRBD1 for D (6 bases). CDR1 and CDR2 from the germline V gene are SGHRS and YFSETQ. This CDR3 contains 16 residues. Trimming cost V 3 bases and J 4 bases, with 19 bases left between them. The CDR3 coding sequence is TGCGCCAGCAGCTCTCCCCCCGGGGGGCGGGTCACTGAAGCTTTCTTT. It is translated as CASSSPPGGRVTEAFF. Based on the CDR3 plus reference TRBV5-1 and TRBJ1-1, the full variable domain is KAGVTQTPRYLIKTRGQQVTLSCSPISGHRSVSWYQQTPGQGLQFLFEYFSETQRNKGNFPGRFSGRQFSNSRSEMNVSTLELGDSALYLCASSSPPGGRVTEAFFGQGTRLTVV.

In this sample, this clonotype turned up a few times. A clone one base away is much larger, so this may be a read error. The rearrangement uses TRBV10-3 and TRBJ2-5; D is unresolved. Germline V CDR1 and CDR2: ENHRY, SYGVKD. The CDR3 loop spans 11 amino acids. V lost 3 bases and J lost 3, with 2 bases in between. The CDR3 loop reads CAISDKETQYF. The CDR3 DNA reads as TGTGCCATCAGTGATAAAGAGACCCAGTACTTC.

This clonotype occurred a few times. This chain links TRBV5-1 with TRBJ2-7; D remains ambiguous. From germline, CDR1 is SGHRS and CDR2 YFSETQ. V dropped 1 base and J dropped 3 bases, with 23 bases sitting between them. This CDR3 is 18 amino acids long. CDR3 amino acids: CASSLYGSTLISGYEQYF. For the CDR3, the DNA is TGCGCCAGCAGCTTGTACGGCTCAACATTGATATCTGGCTACGAGCAGTACTTC.

This sequence joins TRBV5-1 and TRBJ2-5; the D call may be TRBD1 or TRBD2 (5 bases each). The CDR3 loop spans 14 amino acids. With 4 bases removed from V and 1 base from J, the gap between germline ends came to 11 bases. CDR1 and CDR2 (germline): SGHRS, YFSETQ. DNA for the CDR3: TGCGCCAGCAGCACGGGACGGTTCCAAGAGACCCAGTACTTC. Its translation is CASSTGRFQETQYF. Complete variable domain (other parts from reference TRBV5-1 and TRBJ2-5): KAGVTQTPRYLIKTRGQQVTLSCSPISGHRSVSWYQQTPGQGLQFLFEYFSETQRNKGNFPGRFSGRQFSNSRSEMNVSTLELGDSALYLCASSTGRFQETQYFGPGTRLLVL.

This clonotype was detected many times. This chain links TRBV6-2 or TRBV6-3 with TRBJ2-3; D is unresolved. The V end was cut by 2 bases, the J end by 0 bases, with 12 bases between. The CDR3 has 16 amino acids. The germline CDR1 and CDR2 sequences are MNHEY and SVGEGT. The CDR3 DNA reads TGTGCCAGCAGTTACATATGGCTCCAGAGCACAGATACGCAGTATTTT. It codes for CASSYIWLQSTDTQYF.

The rearrangement links TRBV5-1 to TRBJ1-1, with D unresolved. CDR1 is SGHRS, CDR2 YFSETQ, per germline. The CDR3 is 11 residues long. Trimming took 6 bases from V and 1 from J, leaving 4 bases between them. CDR3 residues: CASTGNTEAFF. As DNA, the CDR3 is TGCGCCAGCACTGGGAACACTGAAGCTTTCTTT.

The chain carries TRBV18 and TRBJ1-4; possible D gene TRBD1, 6 bases. Germline loops: CDR1 KGHSH, CDR2 LQKENI. The CDR3 runs to 17 residues. V lost 4 bases to trimming and J lost 3 bases, with 18 bases between them. The CDR3 DNA follows: TGTGCCAGCTCACTCTCTCTTCAGGGGTTGGCTAATGAAAAACTGTTTTTT. The encoded protein is CASSLSLQGLANEKLFF.

This clonotype was seen repeatedly, ten times or more. This chain connects TRBV5-4 to TRBJ2-3, with D possibly called TRBD1 or TRBD2 (5 bases each). In germline, CDR1 is SGHNT, CDR2 YYREEE (reference sequence). This CDR3 comprises 14 residues. V lost 3 bases, J lost 10 bases, and 18 bases lay in between. The CDR3 region is CASSSGRQPLPQYF. CDR3 DNA sequence: TGTGCCAGCAGCTCGGGACGGCAGCCTCTTCCGCAGTATTTT.

In its sample, this clonotype was seen a few times. V usage is TRBV6-4 and J usage is TRBJ2-1; 9 nucleotides line up with TRBD1. CDR3 size: 15 residues. Germline trimming cut 4 bases from V and 5 bases from J; bases unmatched to any gene: 6. The germline CDR1 and CDR2 sequences are MRHNA and SNTAGT. DNA of the CDR3: TGTGCCAGCAGTGGGTCGGACAGGGGAAACAATGAGCAGTTCTTC. Translation gives CASSGSDRGNNEQFF.

Only a few counts were recorded for this clonotype. A much larger clone sits a single nucleotide away, making a read error possible. The V and J genes are TRBV7-3 and TRBJ2-1; D call uncertain. CDR3 length: 14 amino acids. The V gene lost 5 bases and the J gene lost 0 bases, with 8 bases spanning the gap. The germline V gene encodes CDR1 SGHTA and CDR2 FQGTGA. CDR3 DNA sequence: TGTGCCAGCAGCGTAGAAAGCTCCTACAATGAGCAGTTCTTC. This translates into CASSVESSYNEQFF.

This clonotype was recorded at least ten times. V and J are TRBV2 and TRBJ2-4; TRBD1 matches at 7 bases. This CDR3 spans 15 amino acids. Germline V CDR1 and CDR2: SNHLY, FYNNEI. With V trimmed by 3 bases and J by 3 bases, 5 bases remained unmatched. CDR3 nucleotides: TGTGCCAGCAGTGAGAAGGGGGCTGGCAAAAACATTCAGTACTTC. Its translation is CASSEKGAGKNIQYF.

This clonotype has just a few counts. The DNA of the CDR3 is TGTGCCAGCAATTGGATCGGTATTTACGAGCAGTACTTC. Translating gives CASNWIGIYEQYF. The chain links TRBV6-5 to TRBJ2-7; D ambiguous. The CDR3 is made up of 13 amino acids. Germline V CDR1 and CDR2: MNHEY, SVGAGI. V gave up 7 bases and J gave up 4 bases, with 14 bases separating them.

This clonotype was seen only a few times. The chain couples TRBV9 to TRBJ2-3; D is undetermined. Trimming took 0 bases from V and 5 from J, leaving 4 bases between them. Germline CDR1 reads SGDLS; CDR2 reads YYNGEE. The CDR3 spans 12 residues. The CDR3 loop reads CASSVAIDTQYF. CDR3 nucleotide sequence: TGTGCCAGCAGCGTAGCGATAGATACGCAGTATTTT.

This clonotype was seen many times. The chain employs TRBV29-1 and TRBJ2-5, with D perhaps being TRBD1 or TRBD2 (6 bases each). Trimming stripped 5 bases from V and 3 bases from J, with 13 bases between. In germline, CDR1 is SQVTM, CDR2 ANQGSEA. The CDR3 contains 13 residues. CDR3 sequence (DNA): TGCAGCGTTATCAGGGGCGGGGAAGAGACCCAGTACTTC. It codes for CSVIRGGEETQYF.

The CDR3 loop reads CASSGSGPPFF. CDR3 nucleotides: TGTGCCAGCAGCGGAAGCGGGCCCCCGTTCTTC. The chain recombines TRBV11-2 with TRBJ2-1; a weak D match, TRBD2 (6 bases). This CDR3 spans 11 amino acids. V lost 5 bases and J lost 15, with 14 bases in between. Germline V lookup: CDR1 SGHAT, CDR2 FQNNGV. Based on the CDR3 plus reference TRBV11-2 and TRBJ2-1, the full variable domain is EAGVAQSPRYKIIEKRQSVAFWCNPISGHATLYWYQQILGQGPKLLIQFQNNGVVDDSQLPKDRFSAERLKGVDSTLKIQPAKLEDSAVYLCASSGSGPPFFGPGTRLTVL.

The CDR3 here is CASSPRQGGNEKLFF. The CDR3 region has the DNA TGCGCCAGCAGCCCCCGACAGGGAGGGAATGAAAAACTGTTTTTT. The J gene is TRBJ1-4, the V gene TRBV5-1; 7 nucleotides line up with TRBD1. The CDR3 loop spans 15 amino acids. V dropped 4 bases and J dropped 5; count of bases not matched to a gene: 8. Looked up from germline, CDR1 is SGHRS and CDR2 is YFSETQ.

This clonotype was picked up a small number of times. The rearrangement joins TRBV5-1 to TRBJ2-5, with 9 bases lining up with TRBD2. The CDR3 spans 14 residues. The germline CDR1 and CDR2 sequences are SGHRS and YFSETQ. The ends lost 4 bases at V and 2 bases at J; junction bases unmatched: 3. The CDR3 reads CASSRTSEQETQYF. The DNA for the CDR3 is TGCGCCAGCAGCCGGACTAGCGAGCAAGAGACCCAGTACTTC.

The chain uses TRBV25-1 and TRBJ2-7; 9 bases fit TRBD2. From germline, CDR1 is MGHDK and CDR2 SYGVNS. The J segment lost 0 bases and the V segment lost 1 base, leaving 7 bases of the junction unmatched. This CDR3 has 17 amino acids. CDR3 sequence reads: CASSESESSGISYEQYF. CDR3 sequence (DNA): TGTGCCAGCAGTGAATCTGAGTCTAGCGGGATCTCCTACGAGCAGTACTTC.

Only a few counts were recorded for this clonotype. The V call is TRBV4-2, the J call TRBJ2-4; TRBD2 matches 16 bases. CDR3 size: 20 residues. V was clipped by 1 base and J by 3 bases; unmatched bases: 9. Germline assignment: CDR1 LGHNA and CDR2 YNFKEQ. CDR3 coding DNA: TGTGCCAGCAGCCAAGTAGGGGGACTAGCGGGAGGGCGCGACAAAAACATTCAGTACTTC. Translated, it gives CASSQVGGLAGGRDKNIQYF.

This clonotype came up many times. The gene calls are TRBV5-1 and TRBJ2-3, with 7 bases that match TRBD1. The CDR3 covers 13 residues. The V gene's germline CDR1 is SGHRS and CDR2 YFSETQ. V gave up 7 bases and J gave up 2 bases; unmatched junction bases: 4. The chain's CDR3 is CASRGGSTDTQYF. The CDR3 nucleotides read TGCGCCAGCCGAGGGGGCTCCACAGATACGCAGTATTTT. Full variable domain (remainder filled in from reference TRBV5-1 and TRBJ2-3): KAGVTQTPRYLIKTRGQQVTLSCSPISGHRSVSWYQQTPGQGLQFLFEYFSETQRNKGNFPGRFSGRQFSNSRSEMNVSTLELGDSALYLCASRGGSTDTQYFGPGTRLTVL.

The chain uses TRBV12-3 or TRBV12-4 and TRBJ1-1, with 9 bases that match TRBD1. Germline trimming cut 4 bases from V and 5 bases from J; bases unmatched to any gene: 8. This CDR3 spans 15 amino acids. DNA for the CDR3: TGTGCCAGCAGTTCAAACAGGGGGCGCAGGACTGAAGCTTTCTTT. It yields the protein CASSSNRGRRTEAFF.

The DNA of the CDR3 is TGTGCCAGCAGCCTAGGGACAGGTCAGCAGCCCCAGCATTTT. Translating gives CASSLGTGQQPQHF. The chain employs TRBV3-1 and TRBJ1-5; 8 bases match TRBD1. CDR1 is LGHDT, CDR2 YNNKEL, per germline (reference sequence). The CDR3 is 14 residues long. V dropped 4 bases and J dropped 7; count of bases not matched to a gene: 6.

The sample holds a few counts of this clonotype. The chain joins TRBV7-6 to TRBJ2-5; 11 bases line up with TRBD2. This CDR3 is built from 21 residues. Germline assignment: CDR1 SGHVS and CDR2 FNYEAQ. V gave up 6 bases and J gave up 5 bases; unmatched junction bases: 26. The DNA of the CDR3 is TGTGCCAGCAGGGCCCGACTCAGGCCTGGAGTTAGCGGGAGGGCCTATGAGACCCAGTACTTC. Protein product: CASRARLRPGVSGRAYETQYF.

The chain has TRBV4-2 and TRBJ1-5; tentatively, D is TRBD1 (6 bases). Between the trimmed V and J ends, which lost 0 bases and 16 bases, there was a span of 19 bases. CDR1 and CDR2 from the germline V gene are LGHNA and YNFKEQ. The length of the CDR3 is 14 residues. The DNA for the CDR3 is TGTGCCAGCAGCCAAGATTTAAAACGGCAGGGGTCCCATTTT. Amino acid sequence: CASSQDLKRQGSHF.